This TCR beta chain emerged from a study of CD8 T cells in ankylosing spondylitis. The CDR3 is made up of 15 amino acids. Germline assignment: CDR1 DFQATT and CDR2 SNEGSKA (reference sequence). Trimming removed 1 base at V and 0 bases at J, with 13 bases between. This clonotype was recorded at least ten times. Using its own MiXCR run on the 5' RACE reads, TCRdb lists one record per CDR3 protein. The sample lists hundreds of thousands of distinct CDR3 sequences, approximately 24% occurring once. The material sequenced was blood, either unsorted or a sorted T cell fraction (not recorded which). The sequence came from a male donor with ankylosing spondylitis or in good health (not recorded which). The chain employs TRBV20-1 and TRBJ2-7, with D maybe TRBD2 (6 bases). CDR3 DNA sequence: TGCAGTGCTAGAGTCCCCGGGACTCCCTCCTACGAGCAGTACTTC. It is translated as CSARVPGTPSYEQYF.